Sequencing of this TCR beta chain was carried out in a study of CD8 T cells in ankylosing spondylitis. On this clonotype: The antigen is undetermined.

Broader study findings: Eight highly homologous variants formed a TCR beta motif that appeared characteristic of ankylosing spondylitis blood. Those disease-linked clones were CD8+; they were also relatively rare in peripheral blood.

Via MiXCR, TCRdb re-called the 5' RACE reads, giving one row per CDR3 protein. The table shows hundreds of thousands of distinct CDR3 sequences, with about 10% occurring only once. The sequence was obtained from a male donor with ankylosing spondylitis. The sample comprised blood, either unsorted or a sorted T cell fraction (not recorded which).

CDR3 bases: TGCGCCAGCAGCCGTTATATCATAACTAGCGGGGGGCACAATGAGCAGTTCTTC. Protein product: CASSRYIITSGGHNEQFF. The J gene is TRBJ2-1, the V gene TRBV4-3, with 12 nucleotides matching TRBD2. This CDR3 is built from 18 residues. The germline CDR1 and CDR2 sequences are LGHNA and YSLEER. Trimming at V came to 4 bases and at J to 5 bases, leaving 12 bases not matched to a gene.